This TCR beta chain was sequenced in a study of cytomegalovirus exposure and HLA in healthy donors. Study observations and caveats: An analysis done earlier found most TCR beta V segments productive about 87% or about 30% of the time.

The donors comprised healthy bone marrow donors. Though nominally healthy at sampling, donors likely had unrecorded immune exposures. This clone was recorded once. What it binds is not known. V lost 6 bases and J 2 bases, leaving 19 bases between the germline ends. Germline CDR1 and CDR2: MNHNY and SVGAGI (reference sequence). This CDR3 has 16 amino acids. Primers: 60 Vbeta forward and 13 Jbeta reverse. Assay: immunoSEQ multiplex PCR; the TCRdb copy retains only in-frame clones and omits some. This table has some 190,000 clones, about 80% appearing once. Sequencing input: PBMCs. The chain uses TRBV6-6 and TRBJ1-2, with D maybe TRBD1 (5 bases). The TCR originated in a woman in her forties in good health and CMV-seronegative. CDR3 residues: CASSPSGGVINYGYTF. The CDR3 nucleotides read TGTGCCAGCAGCCCTTCTGGGGGGGTCATAAACTATGGCTACACCTTC.